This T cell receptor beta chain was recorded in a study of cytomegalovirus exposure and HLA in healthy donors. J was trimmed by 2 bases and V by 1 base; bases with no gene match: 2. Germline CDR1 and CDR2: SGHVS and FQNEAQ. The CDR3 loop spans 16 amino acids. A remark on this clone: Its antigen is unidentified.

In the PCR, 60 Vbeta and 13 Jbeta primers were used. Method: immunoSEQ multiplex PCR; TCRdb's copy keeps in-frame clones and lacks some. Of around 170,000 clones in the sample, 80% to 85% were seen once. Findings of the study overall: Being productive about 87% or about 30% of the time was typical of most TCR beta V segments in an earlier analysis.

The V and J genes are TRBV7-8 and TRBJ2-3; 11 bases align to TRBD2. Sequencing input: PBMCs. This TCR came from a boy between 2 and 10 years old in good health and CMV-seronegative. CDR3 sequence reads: CASSLVTSGNTDTQYF. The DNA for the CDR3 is TGTGCCAGCAGCTTAGTGACTAGCGGGAACACAGATACGCAGTATTTT.